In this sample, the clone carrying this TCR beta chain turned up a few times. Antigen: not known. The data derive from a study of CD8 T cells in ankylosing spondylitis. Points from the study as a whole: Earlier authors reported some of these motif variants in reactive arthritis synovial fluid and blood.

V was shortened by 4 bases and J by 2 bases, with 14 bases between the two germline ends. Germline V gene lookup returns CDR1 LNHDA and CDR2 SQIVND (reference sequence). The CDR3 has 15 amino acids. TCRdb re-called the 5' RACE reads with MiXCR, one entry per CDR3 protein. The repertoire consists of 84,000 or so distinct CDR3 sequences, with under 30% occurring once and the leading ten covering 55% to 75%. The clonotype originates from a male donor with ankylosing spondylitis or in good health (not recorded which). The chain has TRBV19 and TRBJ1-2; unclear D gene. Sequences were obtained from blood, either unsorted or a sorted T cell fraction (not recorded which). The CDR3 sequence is CASSRSSKWNYGYTF. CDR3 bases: TGTGCCAGTAGTAGGAGCTCTAAATGGAACTATGGCTACACCTTC.